The 5 T cell receptor beta chains below all came from one sample that was sequenced in a study of blood T cell repertoires in COVID-19. TCRdb keeps only in-frame clones here, not all; method: immunoSEQ multiplex PCR. The table has 150,000 to 200,000 clones, under 85% seen once. Sequencing input: peripheral blood. These receptors all come from an elderly man with COVID-19, enrolled during active disease.

This clone was detected a few times. The CDR3 loop reads CASSPRTGADYGYTF. The CDR3 bases are TGTGCCAGCTCACCCAGGACAGGGGCGGACTATGGCTACACCTTC. This rearrangement joins TRBV18 to TRBJ1-2; TRBD1 matches at 9 bases. Germline V gives CDR1 KGHSH, CDR2 LQKENI. The CDR3 covers 15 residues. V lost 3 bases to trimming and J lost 3 bases; unmatched junction nucleotides: 5.

CDR3 loop: CASSLVVGDGEAFF. CDR3 nucleotide sequence: TGCGCCAGCAGCTTGGTGGTAGGGGATGGAGAAGCTTTCTTT. V is TRBV5-1 and J is TRBJ1-1, with D maybe TRBD1 (5 bases). This CDR3 contains 14 residues. Germline CDR1 SGHRS, CDR2 YFSETQ. V was pared by 0 bases and J by 8 bases, with 14 bases between.

The table lists this clone with a few counts. This chain joins TRBV6-5 and TRBJ2-1; TRBD1 agrees at 9 bases. The CDR3 length is 15 residues. CDR1 and CDR2 from the germline V gene are MNHEY and SVGAGI. V lost 7 bases to trimming and J lost 7 bases; unmatched junction nucleotides: 11. The CDR3: CASTVEQGAVNEQFF. The CDR3 DNA reads as TGTGCCAGCACCGTGGAACAGGGGGCGGTAAATGAGCAGTTCTTC.

V usage is TRBV5-4 and J usage is TRBJ2-7; perhaps TRBD1 as D (6 bases). Trimming shortened V by 4 bases and J by 4 bases, and 12 bases separated the two germline ends. This CDR3 is built from 13 residues. Per germline, CDR1 SGHNT and CDR2 YYREEE (reference sequence). CDR3 coding DNA: TGTGCCAGCAGCAACAGGGCCGGGTACGAGCAGTACTTC. Translated, it gives CASSNRAGYEQYF. The full variable domain, its missing parts supplied by reference TRBV5-4 and TRBJ2-7, is ETGVTQSPTHLIKTRGQQVTLRCSSQSGHNTVSWYQQALGQGPQFIFQYYREEENGRGNFPPRFSGLQFPNYSSELNVNALELDDSALYLCASSNRAGYEQYFGPGTRLTVT.

This chain uses TRBV4-1 with TRBJ1-4; TRBD1 agrees at 8 bases. The germline V gene has CDR1 MGHRA and CDR2 YSYEKL. CDR3 length: 15 residues. V was clipped by 1 base and J by 8 bases; unmatched bases: 6. This CDR3 is CASSQGAGGWEKLFF. The CDR3 DNA follows: TGCGCCAGCAGCCAAGGGGCAGGGGGCTGGGAAAAACTGTTTTTT.